These 14 T cell receptor beta chains originate from one sample sequenced in a study of blood T cell repertoires in COVID-19. Using immunoSEQ multiplex PCR, the repertoire was profiled, and TCRdb retains in-frame clones only, with some absent. Here the sample spans nearly 200,000 clones, around 84% being singletons. The specimen was peripheral blood. The origin of the receptors is a human donor in a cohort sampled during active COVID-19.

This clone was detected ten times or more. V usage is TRBV19 and J usage is TRBJ1-2; D call uncertain. V was cut by 3 bases and J by 8 bases, with 13 bases left in between. CDR1 LNHDA and CDR2 SQIVND come from the germline V gene (reference sequence). The CDR3 spans 13 residues. CDR3 DNA: TGTGCCAGTAGTATGAACGCAGCGTCCGGCTACACCTTC. Amino acids: CASSMNAASGYTF.

The chain combines TRBV5-1 with TRBJ2-5; 12 nucleotides line up with TRBD2. The CDR3 consists of 17 residues. Per the germline V gene, CDR1 is SGHRS and CDR2 is YFSETQ. The trim removed 4 bases at V and 3 bases at J, leaving 10 bases unmatched. Here the CDR3 DNA reads TGCGCCAGCAGCCCAAAACTAGCGGGGGGCTCAGAAGAGACCCAGTACTTC. Amino acids: CASSPKLAGGSEETQYF.

The chain couples TRBV9 to TRBJ1-5, with 10 bases that match TRBD1. The CDR3 is 14 amino acids. Germline lookup yields CDR1 SGDLS and CDR2 YYNGEE. J gave up 7 bases and V 4 bases, and 5 bases lay outside the gene matches. The CDR3 DNA sequence: TGTGCCAGCAGCATGGGACAGGGGATACAGCCCCAGCATTTT. It encodes CASSMGQGIQPQHF.

The rearrangement links TRBV7-2 to TRBJ2-7; TRBD1 is a possible D gene (5 bases). This CDR3 spans 17 amino acids. The germline V gene has CDR1 SGHTA and CDR2 FQGNSA. With 4 bases removed from V and 5 bases from J, the gap between germline ends came to 24 bases. CDR3 DNA: TGTGCCAGCAGCTCTGACAGAACCGACCTATTCATGGACGAGCAGTACTTC. Translation: CASSSDRTDLFMDEQYF. Complete variable domain (other parts from reference TRBV7-2 and TRBJ2-7): GAGVSQSPSNKVTEKGKDVELRCDPISGHTALYWYRQSLGQGLEFLIYFQGNSAPDKSGLPSDRFSAERTGGSVSTLTIQRTQQEDSAVYLCASSSDRTDLFMDEQYFGPGTRLTVT.

The chain combines TRBV2 with TRBJ2-6; no clear D. The CDR3 is 15 amino acids. Per the germline V gene, CDR1 is SNHLY and CDR2 is FYNNEI. V lost 4 bases to trimming and J lost 3 bases, with 10 bases between them. CDR3 residues: CASSVVQSGANVLTF. CDR3 nucleotides: TGTGCCAGCAGTGTGGTACAAAGTGGGGCCAACGTCCTGACTTTC.

The chain combines TRBV6-1 with TRBJ2-1; perhaps TRBD1 as D (5 bases). The V gene's germline CDR1 is MNHNS and CDR2 SASEGT. V lost 2 bases and J 6 bases, leaving 14 bases between the germline ends. This CDR3 region has 15 residues. The CDR3 reads CASSEQRLQGNEQFF. The CDR3 region has the DNA TGTGCCAGCAGTGAACAGCGACTCCAGGGCAATGAGCAGTTCTTC.

The chain couples TRBV6-6 to TRBJ1-5; 9 bases are shared with TRBD1. This CDR3 is built from 15 residues. Per germline, CDR1 MNHNY and CDR2 SVGAGI (reference sequence). V lost 5 bases, J lost 3 bases, and 5 bases stayed unmatched. The CDR3 reads CASSAGTGYNQPQHF. The CDR3 DNA follows: TGTGCCAGCAGTGCCGGGACAGGGTACAATCAGCCCCAGCATTTT.

This clone showed up just once. The genes are TRBV5-1 and TRBJ2-1; the D is unclear. The CDR3 is 12 amino acids. Deletions cut 5 bases from V and 6 bases from J, with 9 bases between. Germline V gene sequence: CDR1 SGHRS, CDR2 YFSETQ. The CDR3 spells CASSLQSNEQFF. CDR3 nucleotides: TGCGCCAGCAGTTTACAGTCCAATGAGCAGTTCTTC.

The rearrangement joins TRBV6-5 to TRBJ1-5; perhaps TRBD1 as D (5 bases). Germline V gene data show CDR1 as MNHEY and CDR2 as SVGAGI. This CDR3 comprises 14 residues. V was cut by 10 bases and J by 5 bases, with 18 bases left in between. DNA for the CDR3: TGTGCCACCAAGCCTACGGACATTTATCAGCCCCAGCATTTT. It encodes CATKPTDIYQPQHF.

The chain is built from TRBV3-1 (or the pseudogene TRBV3-2) and TRBJ2-3; D is undetermined. The CDR3 spans 15 residues. V dropped 0 bases and J dropped 2 bases, with 9 bases sitting between them. Germline assignment: CDR1 LGHDT and CDR2 YNNKEL (reference sequence). In nucleotides, the CDR3 is TGTGCCAGCAGCCAAGATTCCGGTGTCACAGATACGCAGTATTTT. Encoded protein: CASSQDSGVTDTQYF.

V usage is TRBV4-1 and J usage is TRBJ2-1; 11 bases are shared with TRBD2. This CDR3 has 17 amino acids. J lost 9 bases, V lost 5 bases, and 15 bases had no gene match. CDR1 and CDR2 from the germline V gene are MGHRA and YSYEKL. The chain's CDR3 is CASSTRLAGSVLGEQFF. As DNA, the CDR3 is TGCGCCAGCAGCACTCGACTAGCGGGGAGCGTTTTGGGTGAGCAGTTCTTC.

The J gene is TRBJ1-3, the V gene TRBV7-9; tentatively, D is TRBD1 (5 bases). CDR1 is SEHNR, CDR2 FQNEAQ, per germline (reference sequence). V gave up 5 bases and J gave up 0 bases, with 8 bases separating them. This CDR3 comprises 14 residues. The CDR3 nucleotides read TGTGCCAGCAGCCAGGGTCACTCTGGAAACACCATATATTTT. Amino acid sequence: CASSQGHSGNTIYF.

The gene calls are TRBV7-9 and TRBJ1-5; perhaps TRBD1 as D (5 bases). The germline gives CDR1 SEHNR, CDR2 FQNEAQ (reference sequence). V was pared by 3 bases and J by 3 bases, with 12 bases between. The CDR3 is 15 amino acids. The DNA for the CDR3 is TGTGCCAGCAGCTTGGGATGGGGGGTCAATCAGCCCCAGCATTTT. Amino acids: CASSLGWGVNQPQHF.

Here the CDR3 DNA reads TGTGCCAGCAGCTACCGGGACAGGGGGTTCGAGCAGTACGTC. Protein sequence: CASSYRDRGFEQYV. V usage is TRBV2 and J usage is TRBJ2-7, with 11 bases aligning to TRBD1. CDR1 and CDR2 from the germline V gene are SNHLY and FYNNEI. The CDR3 covers 14 residues. Unmatched junction bases numbered 7, after V lost 6 bases and J lost 6 bases.